The rows below give T cell receptor beta chains drawn from one sample of a study of T cell responses to AZD1222 COVID-19 vaccine. Repertoires were generated with immunoSEQ multiplex PCR, while TCRdb's copy carries only in-frame clones and drops some. The top ten clones hold 1.3% to 1.5% of a sample with approximately 150,000 clones, approximately 90% of them seen once. This specimen was peripheral blood, taken on day 0 of AZD1222 vaccination. The origin of the receptors is an adult in good health. Each CDR3 is given with its conserved first and last residue. A D gene is named only where the DNA matches it firmly. The size field is filled for only some rows; it gives once, few, many or a size class.

>.|TRBV9|TRBJ1-4|.
TGTGCCAGCAGCGTAGGCTTGGAGGGGGGGCCCACTAATGAAAAACTGTTTTTT
CASSVGLEGGPTNEKLFF
>TRBD2|TRBV27|TRBJ2-7|.
TGTGCCAGCAGAAGCCCCCGTGAGCGGGAGAGGGGGGGGCTCTACGAGCAGTACTTC
CASRSPRERERGGLYEQYF
>.|TRBV13|TRBJ1-1|.
TGTGCCAGCAGCTTGGTAACAGGGAAGAACACTGAAGCTTTCTTT
CASSLVTGKNTEAFF
>TRBD1|TRBV7-9|TRBJ1-4|.
TGTGCCAGCAGCCTCGGGACAGTTGAAAAACTGTTTTTT
CASSLGTVEKLFF
>.|TRBV10-3|TRBJ2-2|.
TGTGCCATCAGTGAAGGTACAGGTAACACTCCCGGGGAGCTGTTTTTT
CAISEGTGNTPGELFF
>.|TRBV7-9|TRBJ2-3|.
TGTGCCAGCAGCTTATCCCAGAACACAGATACGCAGTATTTT
CASSLSQNTDTQYF
>.|TRBV11-2|TRBJ1-6|.
TGTGCCAGCAGCTTAGAAGGGGGGACTTCACCCCTCCACTTT
CASSLEGGTSPLHF
>.|TRBV7-9|TRBJ1-2|.
TGTGCCAGCAGCTTAGCAGGGTCTGGCTACACCTTC
CASSLAGSGYTF
>TRBD1|TRBV3-1/TRBV3-2|TRBJ2-2|.
TGTGCCAGCAGCCAGCCTTCCCGGACAGGGGCCGGGGAGCTGTTTTTT
CASSQPSRTGAGELFF
>.|TRBV25-1|TRBJ1-4|once
TGTGCCAGCAGTGAGGGGAGAGACAGAACTAATGAAAAACTGTTTTTT
CASSEGRDRTNEKLFF
>TRBD1|TRBV6-6|TRBJ1-6|.
TGTGCCAGCAGTTCTCGACGACAGGGGGTTGTCTCACCCCTCCACTTT
CASSSRRQGVVSPLHF
>.|TRBV29-1|TRBJ2-2|.
TGCAGCGGGCGGGCTTACACCGGGGAGCTGTTTTTT
CSGRAYTGELFF
>TRBD1|TRBV6-6|TRBJ1-4|.
TGTGCCAGCAGTCTGATGACAGGGGGTAATGAAAAACTGTTTTTT
CASSLMTGGNEKLFF
>TRBD1|TRBV6-2/TRBV6-3|TRBJ1-2|.
TGTGCCAGCAGCGACGCGTTCGGACAGGGCACCTATGGCTACACCTTC
CASSDAFGQGTYGYTF
>.|TRBV5-3|TRBJ1-2|few
TGTGCCAGAAGCTTGTGGGGGGGACCCTATGGCTACACCTTC
CARSLWGGPYGYTF
>.|TRBV27|TRBJ1-5|.
TGTGCCAGCAGTTTAGTGATAAGTCAGCCCCAGCATTTT
CASSLVISQPQHF
>TRBD1|TRBV27|TRBJ1-5|.
TGTGCCAGCAGTTATTCAGGGGGCCGGAATCAGCCCCAGCATTTT
CASSYSGGRNQPQHF
>.|TRBV3-1/TRBV3-2|TRBJ2-6|many
TGTGCCAGCAGCCAAACGTCCGGTGGGGCCAACGTCCTGACTTTC
CASSQTSGGANVLTF
>TRBD1|TRBV29-1|TRBJ1-1|.
TGCAGCGTTGATCCGGACAGGGGGCAGGGGAACACTGAAGCTTTCTTT
CSVDPDRGQGNTEAFF
>.|TRBV4-3|TRBJ2-3|.
TGCGCCAGCAGCCAAGGGACCTCAGATACGCAGTATTTT
CASSQGTSDTQYF
>TRBD2|TRBV10-3|TRBJ2-6|.
TGTGCCATCAGTGAGTGGGCGGGAGCTGGGGCCAACGTCCTGACTTTC
CAISEWAGAGANVLTF
>.|TRBV30|TRBJ2-7|.
TGTGCCTGGAGTGGGCGTTACGAGCAGTACTTC
CAWSGRYEQYF
>TRBD1|TRBV27|TRBJ2-7|.
TGTGCCAGCAGTTTGAACAGGGGGACCCTCGAGCAGTACTTC
CASSLNRGTLEQYF
>.|TRBV27|TRBJ2-3|.
TGTGCCAGCAGCGAAAGGGGGATGACAGATACGCAGTATTTT
CASSERGMTDTQYF
>TRBD2|TRBV6-2/TRBV6-3|TRBJ2-3|.
TGTGCCAGCAGCATTAGCGGGAGGGGAGATACGCAGTATTTT
CASSISGRGDTQYF
>.|TRBV7-3|TRBJ2-1|.
TGTGCCAGCGCTCGGGGGAGCTCCTACAATGAGCAGTTCTTC
CASARGSSYNEQFF
>.|TRBV3-1/TRBV3-2|TRBJ1-2|.
TGTGCCAGCAGCCAAGAATGGAGAAATGGCTACACCTTC
CASSQEWRNGYTF
>TRBD2|TRBV3-1/TRBV3-2|TRBJ2-7|.
TGTGCCAGCAGCCTGCTAGCGGGCGTAACCTACGAGCAGTACTTC
CASSLLAGVTYEQYF
>TRBD1|TRBV27|TRBJ2-7|.
TGTGCCAGCAGTTTGGAGAAGGACAGGGTCGGTACCTACGAGCAGTACTTC
CASSLEKDRVGTYEQYF
>TRBD1|TRBV7-2|TRBJ2-7|once
TGTGCCAGCAGCCTTAACCAAGGACAGGGCTACGAGCAGTACTTC
CASSLNQGQGYEQYF
>.|TRBV5-1|TRBJ1-2|.
TGCGCCAGCAGCTTGGATAGCCGGGGTAACTATGGCTACACCTTC
CASSLDSRGNYGYTF
>.|TRBV10-3|TRBJ1-1|.
TGTGCCATCAGTGAGTCGACTGGGGTGGGGGCTGAAGCTTTCTTT
CAISESTGVGAEAFF
>.|TRBV5-5|TRBJ2-7|.
TGTGCCAGCAGCTTGGCCGGGGTGGGGGTCCGTGGAGAGCAGTACTTC
CASSLAGVGVRGEQYF
>TRBD2|TRBV5-4|TRBJ2-7|.
TGTGCCAGCAGCCCAGGGACTACCTACGAGCAGTACTTC
CASSPGTTYEQYF
>.|TRBV7-9|TRBJ1-2|few
TGTGCCAGCAGCTTGATCCGGGGATGGGATGGCTACACCTTC
CASSLIRGWDGYTF
>TRBD1|TRBV29-1|TRBJ2-1|.
TGCAGCGTGGGGGGCGCAGGACAGGGAGGTTACAATGAGCAGTTCTTC
CSVGGAGQGGYNEQFF
>TRBD1|TRBV19|TRBJ1-2|.
TGTGCCAGTAGGACCGGACAGGGGGCGAGTGGCTACACCTTC
CASRTGQGASGYTF
>.|TRBV19|TRBJ2-1|.
TGTGCCAGTAGTGGTCTAGCCGACGCCTACAATGAGCAGTTCTTC
CASSGLADAYNEQFF
>TRBD1|TRBV29-1|TRBJ1-2|.
TGCAGTACCCGGGACAGGGCCTATGGCTACACCTTC
CSTRDRAYGYTF
>TRBD1|TRBV5-5|TRBJ2-1|.
TGTGCCAGCAGCTTGTGGCAGGGGGCGCTGAATGAGCAGTTCTTC
CASSLWQGALNEQFF
>TRBD2|TRBV7-6|TRBJ2-1|.
TGTGCCAGCAGCCTCAAGCGGGAAAGCTCCTACAATGAGCAGTTCTTC
CASSLKRESSYNEQFF
>.|TRBV27|TRBJ2-1|.
TGTGCCAGCAGCGAGAATCAGAGACGGCGGGGTTACAATGAGCAGTTCTTC
CASSENQRRRGYNEQFF
>TRBD1|TRBV4-2|TRBJ1-2|.
TGTGCCAGCAGCCCTAGCCGGGACAGGGGGCCGGTTGGCTACACCTTC
CASSPSRDRGPVGYTF
>.|TRBV20-1|TRBJ2-5|once
TGCAGTGCGTCGAGCCAAGAGACCCAGTACTTC
CSASSQETQYF
>.|TRBV5-1|TRBJ2-7|.
TGCGCCAGCTCCCTTACAGGCCTTGCCTACGAGCAGTACTTC
CASSLTGLAYEQYF
>.|TRBV12-3/TRBV12-4|TRBJ1-2|.
TGTGCCAGCAGCAGGGGCTATGGCTACACCTTC
CASSRGYGYTF
>.|TRBV6-2/TRBV6-3|TRBJ1-4|.
TGTGCCAGCAGTAAAAGGACAGCGACGAATGAAAAACTGTTTTTT
CASSKRTATNEKLFF
>TRBD1|TRBV28|TRBJ1-2|.
TGTGCCAGCAGTCCCATAGACAGGGAGGGTGGCTACACCTTC
CASSPIDREGGYTF
>TRBD2|TRBV7-9|TRBJ2-1|.
TGTGCCAGCAGCTTAGTACTAGCGGGAGATAGAGATGAGCAGTTCTTC
CASSLVLAGDRDEQFF
>.|TRBV6-4|TRBJ2-1|.
TGTGCCAGCAGTGAGGAGGCTAGCACATACAATGAGCAGTTCTTC
CASSEEASTYNEQFF
>.|TRBV20-1|TRBJ2-1|.
TGCAGTGCTCGCAGGGGCAATGAGCAGTTCTTC
CSARRGNEQFF
>.|TRBV19|TRBJ1-3|.
TGTGCCAGTGGAGTGAACTCTGGAAACACCATATATTTT
CASGVNSGNTIYF
>.|TRBV5-1|TRBJ1-4|.
TGCGCCAGCAGCTTGGCAGGCGGGGGGAGAGGTGAAAAACTGTTTTTT
CASSLAGGGRGEKLFF
>.|TRBV6-5|TRBJ1-1|.
TGTGCCAGCAGTAAGGACCTTTCGATCACTGAAGCTTTCTTT
CASSKDLSITEAFF